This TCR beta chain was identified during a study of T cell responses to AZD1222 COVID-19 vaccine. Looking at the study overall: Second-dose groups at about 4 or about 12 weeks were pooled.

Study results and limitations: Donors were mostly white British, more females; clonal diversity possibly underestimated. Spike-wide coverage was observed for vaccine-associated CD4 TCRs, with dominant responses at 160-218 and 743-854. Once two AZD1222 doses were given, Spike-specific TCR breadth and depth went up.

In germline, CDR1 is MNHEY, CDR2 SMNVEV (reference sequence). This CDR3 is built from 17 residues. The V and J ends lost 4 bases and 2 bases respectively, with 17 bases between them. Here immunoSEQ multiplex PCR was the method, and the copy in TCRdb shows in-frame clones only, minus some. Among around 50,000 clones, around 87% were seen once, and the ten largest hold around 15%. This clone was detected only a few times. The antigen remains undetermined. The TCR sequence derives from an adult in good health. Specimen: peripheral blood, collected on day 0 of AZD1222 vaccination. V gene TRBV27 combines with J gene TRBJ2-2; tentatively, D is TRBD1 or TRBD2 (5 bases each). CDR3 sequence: CASSSGRDRLNTGELFF. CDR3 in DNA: TGTGCCAGCAGTTCGGGCAGGGACCGGCTAAACACCGGGGAGCTGTTTTTT.